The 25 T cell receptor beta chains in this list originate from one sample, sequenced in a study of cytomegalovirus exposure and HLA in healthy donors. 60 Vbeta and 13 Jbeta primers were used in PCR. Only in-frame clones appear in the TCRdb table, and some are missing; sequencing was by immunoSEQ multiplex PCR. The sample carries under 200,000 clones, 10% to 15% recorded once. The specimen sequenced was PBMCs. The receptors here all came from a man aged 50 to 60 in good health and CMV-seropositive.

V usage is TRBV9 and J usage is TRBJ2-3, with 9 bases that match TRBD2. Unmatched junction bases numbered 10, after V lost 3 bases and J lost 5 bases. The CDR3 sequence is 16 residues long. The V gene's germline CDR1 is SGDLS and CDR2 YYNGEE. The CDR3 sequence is CASSAQGRGGKDTQYF. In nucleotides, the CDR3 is TGTGCCAGCAGCGCCCAGGGGCGGGGGGGGAAAGATACGCAGTATTTT. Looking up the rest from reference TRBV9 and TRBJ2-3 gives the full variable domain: DSGVTQTPKHLITATGQRVTLRCSPRSGDLSVYWYQQSLDQGLQFLIQYYNGEERAKGNILERFSAQQFPDLHSELNLSSLELGDSALYFCASSAQGRGGKDTQYFGPGTRLTVL.

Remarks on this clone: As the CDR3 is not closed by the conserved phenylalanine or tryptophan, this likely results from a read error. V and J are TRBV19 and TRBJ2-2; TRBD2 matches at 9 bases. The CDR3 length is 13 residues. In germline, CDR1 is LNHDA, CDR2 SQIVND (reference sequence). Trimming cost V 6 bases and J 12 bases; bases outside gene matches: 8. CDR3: CASSLGLAWKLFV. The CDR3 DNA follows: TGTGCCAGTAGCCTCGGACTAGCGTGGAAGCTGTTTGTT.

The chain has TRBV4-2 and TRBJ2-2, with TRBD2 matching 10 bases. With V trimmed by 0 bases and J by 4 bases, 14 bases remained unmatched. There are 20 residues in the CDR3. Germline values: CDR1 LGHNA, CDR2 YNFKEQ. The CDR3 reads CASSQDRASGGTMGTGELFF. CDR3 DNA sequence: TGTGCCAGCAGCCAAGATAGAGCTAGCGGGGGCACGATGGGCACCGGGGAGCTGTTTTTT.

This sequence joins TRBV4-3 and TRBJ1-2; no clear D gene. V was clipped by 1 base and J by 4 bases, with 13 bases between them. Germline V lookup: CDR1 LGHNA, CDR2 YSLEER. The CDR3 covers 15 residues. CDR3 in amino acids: CASSQAARVLYGYTF. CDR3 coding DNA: TGCGCCAGCAGCCAAGCAGCGAGGGTCCTCTATGGCTACACCTTC.

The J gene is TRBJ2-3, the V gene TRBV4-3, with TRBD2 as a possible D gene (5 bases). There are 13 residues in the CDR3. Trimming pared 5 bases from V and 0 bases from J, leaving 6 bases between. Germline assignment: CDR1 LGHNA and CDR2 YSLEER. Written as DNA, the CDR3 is TGCGCCAGCAGCGAGGGAAGCACAGATACGCAGTATTTT. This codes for CASSEGSTDTQYF.

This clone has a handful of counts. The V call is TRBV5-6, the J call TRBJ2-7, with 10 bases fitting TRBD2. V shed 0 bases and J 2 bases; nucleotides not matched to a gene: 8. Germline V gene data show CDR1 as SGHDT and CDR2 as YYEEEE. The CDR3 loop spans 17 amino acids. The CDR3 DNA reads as TGTGCCAGCAGCTTGGCGGGACTAAGCGGGGGGGCCTACGAGCAGTACTTC. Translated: CASSLAGLSGGAYEQYF.

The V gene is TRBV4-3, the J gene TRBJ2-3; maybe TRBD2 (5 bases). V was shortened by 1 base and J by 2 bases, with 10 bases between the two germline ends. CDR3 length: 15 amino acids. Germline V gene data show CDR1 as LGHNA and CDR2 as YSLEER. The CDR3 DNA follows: TGCGCCAGCAGCCAAGGACTAAGGGCCACAGATACGCAGTATTTT. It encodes CASSQGLRATDTQYF.

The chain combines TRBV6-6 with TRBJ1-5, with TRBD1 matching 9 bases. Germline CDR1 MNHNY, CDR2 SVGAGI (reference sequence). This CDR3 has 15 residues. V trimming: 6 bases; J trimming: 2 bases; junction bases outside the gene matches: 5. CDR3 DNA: TGTGCCAGCAGCCAGACAGGGGGGCGCAATCAGCCCCAGCATTTT. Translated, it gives CASSQTGGRNQPQHF.

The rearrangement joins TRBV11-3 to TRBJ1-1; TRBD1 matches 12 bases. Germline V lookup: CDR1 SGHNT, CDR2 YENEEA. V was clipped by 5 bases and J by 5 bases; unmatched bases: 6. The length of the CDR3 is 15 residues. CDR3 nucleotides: TGTGCCAGCAGCCCGGGACAGGGGGCGGGTACTGAAGCTTTCTTT. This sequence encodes CASSPGQGAGTEAFF. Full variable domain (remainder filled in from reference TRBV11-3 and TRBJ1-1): EAGVVQSPRYKIIEKKQPVAFWCNPISGHNTLYWYLQNLGQGPELLIRYENEEAVDDSQLPKDRFSAERLKGVDSTLKIQPAELGDSAVYLCASSPGQGAGTEAFFGQGTRLTVV.

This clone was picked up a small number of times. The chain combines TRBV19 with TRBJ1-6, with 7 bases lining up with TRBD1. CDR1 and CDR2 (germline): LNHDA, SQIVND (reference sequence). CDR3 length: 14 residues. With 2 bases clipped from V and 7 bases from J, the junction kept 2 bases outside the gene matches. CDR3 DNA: TGTGCCAGTAGTATATCACAGGGGAATTCACCCCTCCACTTT. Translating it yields CASSISQGNSPLHF.

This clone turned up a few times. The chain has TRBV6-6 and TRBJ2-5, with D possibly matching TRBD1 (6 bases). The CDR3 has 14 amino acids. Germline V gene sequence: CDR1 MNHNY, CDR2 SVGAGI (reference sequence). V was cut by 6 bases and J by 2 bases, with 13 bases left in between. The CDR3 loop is CASSRLQGQETQYF. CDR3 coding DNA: TGTGCCAGCAGCCGATTACAGGGTCAAGAGACCCAGTACTTC.

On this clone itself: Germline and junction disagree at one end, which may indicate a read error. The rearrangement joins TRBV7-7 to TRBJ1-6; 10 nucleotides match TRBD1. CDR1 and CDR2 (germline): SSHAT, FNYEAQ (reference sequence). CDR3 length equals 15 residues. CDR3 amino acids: CASSFPGQGITPLHF. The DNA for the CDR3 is TGTGCTAGCAGCTTTCCGGGACAGGGGATTACACCCCTCCACTTT.

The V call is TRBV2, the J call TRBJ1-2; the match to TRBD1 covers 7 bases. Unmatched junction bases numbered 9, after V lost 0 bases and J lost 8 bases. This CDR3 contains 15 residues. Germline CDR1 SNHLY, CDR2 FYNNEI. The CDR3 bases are TGTGCCAGCAGTGAAGCGCGGCAGGGGGGTGGCGGCTACACCTTC. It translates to CASSEARQGGGGYTF.

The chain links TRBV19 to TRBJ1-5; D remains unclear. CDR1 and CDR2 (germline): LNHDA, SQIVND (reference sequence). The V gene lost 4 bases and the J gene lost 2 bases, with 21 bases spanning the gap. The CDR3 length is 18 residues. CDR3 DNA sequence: TGTGCCAGTAGTACTCGACTGGCGGGGTTTCGTGGCAATCAGCCCCAGCATTTT. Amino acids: CASSTRLAGFRGNQPQHF.

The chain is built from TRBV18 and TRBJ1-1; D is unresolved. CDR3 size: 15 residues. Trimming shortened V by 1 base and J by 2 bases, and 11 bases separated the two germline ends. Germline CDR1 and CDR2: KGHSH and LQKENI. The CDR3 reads CASSPREGYNTEAFF. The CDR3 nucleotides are TGTGCCAGCTCACCACGAGAGGGATACAACACTGAAGCTTTCTTT. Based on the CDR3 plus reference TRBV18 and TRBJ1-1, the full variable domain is NAGVMQNPRHLVRRRGQEARLRCSPMKGHSHVYWYRQLPEEGLKFMVYLQKENIIDESGMPKERFSAEFPKEGPSILRIQQVVRGDSAAYFCASSPREGYNTEAFFGQGTRLTVV.

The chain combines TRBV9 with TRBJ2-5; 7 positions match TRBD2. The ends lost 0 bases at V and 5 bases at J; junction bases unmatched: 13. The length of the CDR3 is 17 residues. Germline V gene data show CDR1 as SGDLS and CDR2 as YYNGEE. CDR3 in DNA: TGTGCCAGCAGCGTAGGATTTACGGGGGGAGTGGGTGAGACCCAGTACTTC. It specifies CASSVGFTGGVGETQYF. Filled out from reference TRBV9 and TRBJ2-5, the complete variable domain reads DSGVTQTPKHLITATGQRVTLRCSPRSGDLSVYWYQQSLDQGLQFLIQYYNGEERAKGNILERFSAQQFPDLHSELNLSSLELGDSALYFCASSVGFTGGVGETQYFGPGTRLLVL.

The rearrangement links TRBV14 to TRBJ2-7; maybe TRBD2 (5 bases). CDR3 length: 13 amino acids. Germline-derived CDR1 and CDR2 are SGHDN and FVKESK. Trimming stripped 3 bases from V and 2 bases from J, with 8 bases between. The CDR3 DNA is TGTGCCAGCAGCCAGGGAGTAGCCTACGAGCAGTACGTC. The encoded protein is CASSQGVAYEQYV.

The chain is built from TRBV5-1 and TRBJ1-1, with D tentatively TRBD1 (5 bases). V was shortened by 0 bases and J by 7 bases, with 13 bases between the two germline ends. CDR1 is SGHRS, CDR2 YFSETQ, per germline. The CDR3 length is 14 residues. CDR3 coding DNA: TGCGCCAGCAGCTTGGCCCCGGGGGGAGGTGAAGCTTTCTTT. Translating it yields CASSLAPGGGEAFF.

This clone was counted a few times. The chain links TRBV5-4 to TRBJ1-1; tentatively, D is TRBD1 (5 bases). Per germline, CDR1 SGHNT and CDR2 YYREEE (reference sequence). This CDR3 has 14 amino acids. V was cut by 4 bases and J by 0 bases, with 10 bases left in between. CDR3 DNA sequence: TGTGCCAGCAGCCTCGACAGCATGAACACTGAAGCTTTCTTT. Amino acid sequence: CASSLDSMNTEAFF.

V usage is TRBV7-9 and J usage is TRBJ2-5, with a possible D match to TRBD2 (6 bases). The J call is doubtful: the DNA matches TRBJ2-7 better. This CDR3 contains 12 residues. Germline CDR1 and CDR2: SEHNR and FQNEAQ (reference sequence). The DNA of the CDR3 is TGTGCCAGCAGCACATGGGGGGACGAGCAGTACTTC. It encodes CASSTWGDEQYF.

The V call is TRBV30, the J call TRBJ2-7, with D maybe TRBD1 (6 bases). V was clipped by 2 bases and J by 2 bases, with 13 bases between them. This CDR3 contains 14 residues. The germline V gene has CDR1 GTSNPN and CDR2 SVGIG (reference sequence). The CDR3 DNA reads TGTGCCTGGAGTCTGGGACACCTTACCTACGAGCAGTACTTC. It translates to CAWSLGHLTYEQYF.

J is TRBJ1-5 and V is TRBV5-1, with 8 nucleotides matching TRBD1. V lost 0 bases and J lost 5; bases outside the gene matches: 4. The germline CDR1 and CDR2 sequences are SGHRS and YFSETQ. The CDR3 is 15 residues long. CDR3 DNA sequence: TGCGCCAGCAGCTTGGGGGGACAGGTGGATCAGCCCCAGCATTTT. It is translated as CASSLGGQVDQPQHF.

CDR3 sequence reads: CASSLRGAWPWGTEAFF. The CDR3 bases are TGTGCCAGCAGCCTCCGGGGGGCCTGGCCCTGGGGCACTGAAGCTTTCTTT. This chain connects TRBV11-2 to TRBJ1-1, with D perhaps matching TRBD1 (6 bases). The CDR3 runs 17 residues. The germline V and J ends were trimmed by 5 bases and 4 bases, with 23 bases remaining between them. Germline-derived CDR1 and CDR2 are SGHAT and FQNNGV.

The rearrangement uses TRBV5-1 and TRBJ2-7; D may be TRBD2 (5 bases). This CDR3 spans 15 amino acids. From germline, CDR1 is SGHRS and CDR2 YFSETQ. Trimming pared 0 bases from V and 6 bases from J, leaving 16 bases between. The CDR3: CASSLEWMGAAEQYF. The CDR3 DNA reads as TGCGCCAGCAGCTTGGAATGGATGGGAGCCGCCGAGCAGTACTTC.

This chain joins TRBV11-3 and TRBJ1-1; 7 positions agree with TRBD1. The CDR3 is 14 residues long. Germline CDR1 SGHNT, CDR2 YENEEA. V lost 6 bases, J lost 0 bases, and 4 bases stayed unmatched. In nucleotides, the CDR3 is TGTGCCAGCAGTTGGGACAGTTTGAACACTGAAGCTTTCTTT. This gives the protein CASSWDSLNTEAFF.